This entry lists 4 T cell receptor beta chains sequenced from one sample in a study of long-term antiretroviral therapy in people with HIV. They ran version v3.0 of the immunoSEQ assay at survey level. Assay used: immunoSEQ multiplex PCR; TCRdb lists only in-frame clones, some missing. This table holds about 20,000 clones, roughly 85% found once. This sample comprised unsorted PBMCs, obtained less than 2.5 years after starting antiretroviral therapy. The receptors were sampled from a man aged 35 to 55 with HIV.

The chain recombines TRBV5-1 with TRBJ1-4; possible D gene TRBD1, 5 bases. Per germline, CDR1 SGHRS and CDR2 YFSETQ. The V end lost 4 bases, the J end lost 8 bases, and 15 bases lay between the germline ends. This CDR3 region has 14 residues. CDR3 amino acids: CASSPSGGEEKLFF. Written as DNA, the CDR3 is TGCGCCAGCAGCCCGTCGGGGGGGGAAGAAAAACTGTTTTTT.

The count of this clone is one. This chain links TRBV28 with TRBJ2-5; TRBD2 might be the D (5 bases). This CDR3 spans 13 amino acids. CDR1 and CDR2 from the germline V gene are MDHEN and SYDVKM. Trimming took 11 bases from V and 5 from J, leaving 18 bases between them. For the CDR3, the DNA is TGTGCCGGAACTTCGGGATTTGGGGAGACCCAGTACTTC. Translation: CAGTSGFGETQYF. The complete variable domain, with remaining parts taken from reference TRBV28 and TRBJ2-5, reads DVKVTQSSRYLVKRTGEKVFLECVQDMDHENMFWYRQDPGLGLRLIYFSYDVKMKEKGDIPEGYSVSREKKERFSLILESASTNQTSMYLCAGTSGFGETQYFGPGTRLLVL.

The V call is TRBV10-3, the J call TRBJ2-7, with D possibly matching TRBD2 (6 bases). The V gene's germline CDR1 is ENHRY and CDR2 SYGVKD. Between the trimmed V and J ends, which lost 10 bases and 0 bases, there was a span of 19 bases. The CDR3 spans 15 residues. As DNA, the CDR3 is TGTGCCACCTCGGGGCGGGTGCGGGACTCCTACGAGCAGTACTTC. This gives the protein CATSGRVRDSYEQYF.

J is TRBJ2-1 and V is TRBV29-1, with TRBD2 matching over 8 bases. Trimming at V came to 4 bases and at J to 7 bases, leaving 6 bases not matched to a gene. The length of the CDR3 is 13 residues. The germline gives CDR1 SQVTM, CDR2 ANQGSEA. The DNA for the CDR3 is TGCAGCGTTGTTTTCGGGAGGGGGAATGAGCAGTTCTTC. The encoded protein is CSVVFGRGNEQFF.